This TCR beta chain was found in a study of T cell responses to AZD1222 COVID-19 vaccine. Study overall: Researchers grouped second doses given at about 4 or about 12 weeks into one pool.

Assay: immunoSEQ multiplex PCR; the TCRdb copy retains only in-frame clones and omits some. Among roughly 120,000 clones listed, roughly nine tenths were seen once. This CDR3 comprises 15 residues. Trimming pared 4 bases from V and 8 bases from J, leaving 21 bases between. Germline CDR1 GTSNPN, CDR2 SVGIG (reference sequence). This rearrangement joins TRBV30 to TRBJ2-1, with D unclear. This clonotype was sampled from an adult in good health. The starting material was peripheral blood, obtained on day 0 of AZD1222 vaccination. The CDR3 spells CAWNKRPVTMDEQFF. In DNA form, the CDR3 reads TGTGCCTGGAACAAACGGCCCGTCACAATGGATGAGCAGTTCTTC.